A single sample gave rise to the 13 T cell receptor beta chains below, sequenced in a study of shared clonotypes between healthy human individuals. Using immunoSEQ multiplex PCR, the repertoire was profiled, and TCRdb retains in-frame clones only, with some absent. Here the sample spans some 240,000 clones, approximately 70% being singletons. Sample: memory CD4+ T cells sorted from blood. Subset meaning: CD45RA-negative fraction. The receptors here all came from a man aged 30 to 45 in good health.

The DNA for the CDR3 is TGTGCCAGCAGCTTGAGTTTTCGGACTAGTTTTCCCGATGAGCAGTTCTTC. It encodes CASSLSFRTSFPDEQFF. The chain links TRBV5-6 to TRBJ2-1; 7 nucleotides line up with TRBD2. The J segment lost 8 bases and the V segment lost 1 base, leaving 15 bases of the junction unmatched. The CDR3 covers 17 residues. Germline lookup yields CDR1 SGHDT and CDR2 YYEEEE.

Worth noting for this clone: The same CDR3 can be traced to other DNA sequences in this sample. The V and J genes are TRBV7-2 and TRBJ1-2; the D gene is possibly TRBD1 (5 bases). CDR3 size: 13 residues. V lost 3 bases to trimming and J lost 8 bases, with 13 bases between them. The germline CDR1 and CDR2 sequences are SGHTA and FQGNSA. The DNA of the CDR3 is TGTGCCAGCAGCTTGCGGGGCGGGCGGGGCTACACCTTC. This gives the protein CASSLRGGRGYTF.

The chain carries TRBV7-8 and TRBJ2-5; D is undetermined. Germline values: CDR1 SGHVS, CDR2 FQNEAQ. The length of the CDR3 is 16 residues. The V and J ends lost 5 bases and 2 bases respectively, with 18 bases between them. The CDR3 spells CASSPPTFTRQETQYF. The CDR3 DNA reads TGTGCCAGCAGCCCTCCGACATTTACTCGTCAAGAGACCCAGTACTTC. The full variable domain, in which reference TRBV7-8 and TRBJ2-5 provide the parts outside the CDR3, is GAGVSQSPRYKVAKRGQDVALRCDPISGHVSLFWYQQALGQGPEFLTYFQNEAQLDKSGLPSDRFFAERPEGSVSTLKIQRTQQEDSAVYLCASSPPTFTRQETQYFGPGTRLLVL.

V and J are TRBV15 and TRBJ2-2, with D perhaps TRBD2 (6 bases). Trimming pared 0 bases from V and 7 bases from J, leaving 9 bases between. The CDR3 totals 14 residues. Germline CDR1 LNHNV, CDR2 YYDKDF (reference sequence). This CDR3 is CATSRDRRGGELFF. The CDR3 bases are TGTGCCACCAGCAGAGATCGGCGGGGCGGGGAGCTGTTTTTT.

On this clone: The sample contains more than one DNA sequence encoding this CDR3. The chain uses TRBV18 and TRBJ2-7; unclear D gene. CDR1 KGHSH and CDR2 LQKENI come from the germline V gene. CDR3 length: 14 residues. V was pared by 3 bases and J by 0 bases, with 9 bases between. The CDR3 sequence: CASSPLGSSYEQYF. The CDR3 DNA sequence: TGTGCCAGCTCACCGCTCGGCAGCTCCTACGAGCAGTACTTC.

This sequence joins TRBV5-4 and TRBJ2-1, with a possible D match to TRBD2 (5 bases). Trimming took off 4 bases at V and 3 bases at J, with 11 bases between the two ends. The germline V gene has CDR1 SGHNT and CDR2 YYREEE (reference sequence). CDR3 size: 14 residues. The CDR3 reads CASSTGLDYNEQFF. Here the CDR3 DNA reads TGTGCCAGCAGCACCGGACTGGACTACAATGAGCAGTTCTTC.

The chain uses TRBV7-9 and TRBJ2-3, with unresolved D. Germline V gene data show CDR1 as SEHNR and CDR2 as FQNEAQ (reference sequence). V lost 1 base and J 2 bases, leaving 13 bases between the germline ends. The CDR3 loop spans 16 amino acids. The CDR3 protein is CASSLEFGRYTDTQYF. DNA of the CDR3: TGTGCCAGCAGCTTAGAATTCGGACGCTACACAGATACGCAGTATTTT. The full variable domain, its missing parts supplied by reference TRBV7-9 and TRBJ2-3, is DTGVSQNPRHKITKRGQNVTFRCDPISEHNRLYWYRQTLGQGPEFLTYFQNEAQLEKSRLLSDRFSAERPKGSFSTLEIQRTEQGDSAMYLCASSLEFGRYTDTQYFGPGTRLTVL.

The chain carries TRBV27 and TRBJ2-3; 12 positions match TRBD2. Germline CDR1 MNHEY, CDR2 SMNVEV (reference sequence). The J segment lost 5 bases and the V segment lost 7 bases, leaving 7 bases of the junction unmatched. This CDR3 comprises 15 residues. The chain's CDR3 is CASIATTSGRDTQYF. The CDR3 coding sequence is TGTGCCAGCATCGCCACGACTAGCGGGAGAGATACGCAGTATTTT.

The V call is TRBV6-1, the J call TRBJ2-3, with unresolved D. Trimming removed 4 bases from V and 2 bases from J, with 10 bases in between. The CDR3 spans 14 residues. From germline, CDR1 is MNHNS and CDR2 SASEGT. CDR3 nucleotide sequence: TGTGCCAGCAGTGTCATGGGGAACACAGATACGCAGTATTTT. Its translation: CASSVMGNTDTQYF.

This chain joins TRBV11-2 and TRBJ2-1; TRBD2 might be the D (5 bases). Germline loops: CDR1 SGHAT, CDR2 FQNNGV. The CDR3 has 13 amino acids. The V end lost 2 bases, the J end lost 6 bases, and 8 bases lay between the germline ends. This CDR3 reads CASSLSLANEQFF. CDR3 sequence (DNA): TGTGCCAGCAGCTTATCCCTAGCCAATGAGCAGTTCTTC.

This clone was detected a few times. The gene calls are TRBV2 and TRBJ2-3, with D possibly matching TRBD1 (5 bases). Trimming cost V 6 bases and J 9 bases, with 16 bases left between them. Germline values: CDR1 SNHLY, CDR2 FYNNEI. The CDR3 sequence is 13 residues long. The DNA for the CDR3 is TGTGCCAGCAGCGCCGCCCCAGGGCAGACGCAGTATTTT. It codes for CASSAAPGQTQYF.

This clone came up a few times. The chain employs TRBV2 and TRBJ2-7, with a weak D call TRBD1 (6 bases). The CDR3 runs 14 residues. The V end lost 6 bases, the J end lost 0 bases, and 12 bases lay between the germline ends. CDR1 and CDR2 from the germline V gene are SNHLY and FYNNEI. This chain's CDR3 is CASRAWDNSYEQYF. The DNA of the CDR3 is TGTGCCAGCAGGGCCTGGGACAACTCCTACGAGCAGTACTTC.

The chain carries TRBV9 and TRBJ2-2, with 7 bases identical to TRBD1. This CDR3 has 15 residues. With V trimmed by 2 bases and J by 5 bases, 6 bases remained unmatched. Germline V gene sequence: CDR1 SGDLS, CDR2 YYNGEE. CDR3 residues: CASSVDRARTGELFF. In nucleotides, the CDR3 is TGTGCCAGCAGCGTTGACAGGGCTCGGACCGGGGAGCTGTTTTTT. The whole variable domain, filled in from reference TRBV9 and TRBJ2-2, reads DSGVTQTPKHLITATGQRVTLRCSPRSGDLSVYWYQQSLDQGLQFLIQYYNGEERAKGNILERFSAQQFPDLHSELNLSSLELGDSALYFCASSVDRARTGELFFGEGSRLTVL.